This T cell receptor (beta chain) was identified in a study of early T cells in non-severe SARS-CoV-2 infection. Study summary: The authors sequenced bulk RNA from unsorted whole blood, leaving chains unpaired.

With V trimmed by 3 bases and J by 6 bases, 2 bases remained unmatched. Looked up from germline, CDR1 is MDHEN and CDR2 is SYDVKM. The CDR3 is 15 amino acids. General study results and limits: Private and CD4 specificities were missed by VDJdb matching, skewed to anti-spike CD8.

Researchers tagged individual cDNA molecules with unique molecular identifiers. TCRdb used MiXCR to reprocess the 5' RACE reads, holding one entry per CDR3 protein. The sample records 25,000 to 30,000 distinct CDR3 sequences, nearly 4.5% being singletons. Many counts were recorded for this clonotype. The antigen is unknown. The material sequenced was whole blood. This chain joins TRBV28 and TRBJ2-2; 12 bases line up with TRBD1. This clonotype originated in an adult who was a healthcare worker with PCR-confirmed SARS-CoV-2 infection or an uninfected control (not recorded which). CDR3 loop: CASSLGTGGPGELFF. The CDR3 DNA sequence: TGTGCCAGCAGTTTGGGGACAGGGGGCCCCGGGGAGCTGTTTTTT.